This T cell receptor (beta chain) appears in the sequencing data of a study of blood T cells in healthy people across ages. General study points: Because donor CMV status was unknown, expanded clonotype changes were possibly confounded. Researchers report that TCR beta diversity correlated strongly with naive T cell percentage.

Through a sample-barcoded 5' primer and a J-beta primer mix, a second PCR was run for roughly 6 to 11 cycles. All samples gave at least 2.5 million CDR3-containing paired-end reads. TCRdb re-analysed the 5' RACE reads in MiXCR, keeping a single row per CDR3 protein. The sample consists of over 1,500,000 distinct CDR3 sequences, approximately 39% of them appearing once. In the case of this clonotype: Its antigen is still unknown.

CDR1 is KGHDR and CDR2 is SFDVKD in the germline V gene. The CDR3 length is 16 residues. V was cut by 5 bases and J by 4 bases, with 17 bases left in between. What was sequenced was blood. The chain combines TRBV24-1 with TRBJ2-1; no reliable D call. The TCR sequence derives from a human donor in good health. CDR3 amino acids: CATSVSSGTNYNEQFF. The CDR3 bases are TGTGCCACCAGTGTTTCCAGTGGAACAAATTACAATGAGCAGTTCTTC.